At least ten counts were recorded for the clone carrying this T cell receptor (beta chain). The CDR3 consists of 16 residues. J gave up 3 bases and V 5 bases, and 9 bases lay outside the gene matches. Investigators amplified TCR beta CDR3 regions from RNA transcripts. RT-PCR was first run with HTBI primers, then multiplex PCR in a second round. TCRdb independently ran MiXCR on the multiplex PCR reads; one entry per CDR3 protein. The table has about 700,000 distinct CDR3 sequences, 40% seen once; the top ten hold roughly 45%. The source of the sample is a study of Graves' ophthalmopathy and Graves' hyperthyroidism.

Sequencing was carried out using peripheral blood. The V and J genes are TRBV12-3 or TRBV12-4 and TRBJ2-5; TRBD1 matches 10 bases. The sequence derives from an adult man with Graves' ophthalmopathy. The CDR3 nucleotides read TGTGCCAGCAGTCGTCCGGGACAGGGGATGAAAGAGACCCAGTACTTC. This sequence encodes CASSRPGQGMKETQYF.